These T cell receptor beta chains were read from a single sample in a study of resident and recirculating memory T cells in vitiligo. Produced via immunoSEQ multiplex PCR; TCRdb's table is partial and in-frame only. Among around 40,000 clones listed, 92% were seen once. The sample taken for sequencing was blood. Receptor source: a male donor with vitiligo. Both conserved end residues are part of each CDR3. Fields, in order: D gene, V gene, J gene, CDR3 DNA, CDR3 protein. D genes are given only for firm matches.

-	TRBV15	TRBJ1-1	TGTGCCACCAGCAGCTCGGACACGGCTGGAGCTTTCTTT	CATSSSDTAGAFF
TRBD1	TRBV29-1	TRBJ2-1	TGCAGCGTTGCCGCGACAGGGTCGGATGAGCAGTTCTTC	CSVAATGSDEQFF
-	TRBV6-6	TRBJ1-1	TGTGCCAGCAGTGACCGAAACACAGGAAACACTGAAGCTTTCTTT	CASSDRNTGNTEAFF
-	TRBV27	TRBJ2-1	TGTGCCAGCAGTTTTAGGGGTAGCGGCAATGAGCAGTTCTTC	CASSFRGSGNEQFF
TRBD1	TRBV5-1	TRBJ1-1	TGCGCCAGCAGCTTGGTGGACAGGGGAGATGAAGCTTTCTTT	CASSLVDRGDEAFF
-	TRBV7-9	TRBJ2-1	TGTGCCAGCAGCTTCGAAGGCGGAAATGAGCAGTTCTTC	CASSFEGGNEQFF
-	TRBV4-3	TRBJ2-2	TGCGCCAGCAGCCAGCCAGGGTACACCGGGGAGCTGTTTTTT	CASSQPGYTGELFF
TRBD2	TRBV6-5	TRBJ2-7	TGTGCCAGCAGTTCTCAAGCGGGGGTAGTTCACGAGCAGTACTTC	CASSSQAGVVHEQYF
-	TRBV5-4	TRBJ1-1	TGTGCCAGCAGCCTCAGACCTCAGGGATCTACCCGCGAAGCTTTCTTT	CASSLRPQGSTREAFF
-	TRBV4-1	TRBJ2-6	TGCGCCAGCAGCCAAGACGACAGCTCTGGGGCCAACGTCCTGACTTTC	CASSQDDSSGANVLTF